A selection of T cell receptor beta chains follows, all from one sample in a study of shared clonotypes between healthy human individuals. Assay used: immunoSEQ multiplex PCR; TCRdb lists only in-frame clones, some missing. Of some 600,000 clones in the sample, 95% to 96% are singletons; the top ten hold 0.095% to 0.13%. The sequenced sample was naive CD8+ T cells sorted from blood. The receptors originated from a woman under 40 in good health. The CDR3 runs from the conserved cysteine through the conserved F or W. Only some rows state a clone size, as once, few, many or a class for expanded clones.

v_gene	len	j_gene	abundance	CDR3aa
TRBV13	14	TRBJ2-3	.	CASSLWREIDTQYF
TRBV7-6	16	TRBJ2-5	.	CASSLDYRRRKETQYF
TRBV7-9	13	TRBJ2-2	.	CASRPDRTGELFF
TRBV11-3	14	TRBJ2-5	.	CASSLAGGQETQYF
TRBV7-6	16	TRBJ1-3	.	CASSLNLGGSGNTIYF
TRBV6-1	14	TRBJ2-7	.	CASSGRGGVDEQYF
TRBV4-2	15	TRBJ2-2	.	CASSQTRSRTGELFF
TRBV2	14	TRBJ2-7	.	CAYLLDFLSYEQYF
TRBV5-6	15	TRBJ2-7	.	CASSFRDRGIEEQYF
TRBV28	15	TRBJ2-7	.	CASSRSRDRGHEQYF
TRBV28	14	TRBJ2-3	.	CASSLALAGDTQYF
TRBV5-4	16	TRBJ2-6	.	CASRYWGDSGANVLTF
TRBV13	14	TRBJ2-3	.	CASTNEGSTDTQYF
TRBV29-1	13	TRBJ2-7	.	CSVLDRGSYEQYF
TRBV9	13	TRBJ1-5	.	CASSLTGTQPQHF
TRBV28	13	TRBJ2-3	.	CASSPAGTDTQYF
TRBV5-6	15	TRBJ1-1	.	CASSDHAPGQSEAFF
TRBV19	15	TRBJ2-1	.	CASSIEGRVYNEQFF
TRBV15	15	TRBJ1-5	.	CATSRDLTPNQPQHF
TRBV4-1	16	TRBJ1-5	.	CASSQGVGQGDQPQHF
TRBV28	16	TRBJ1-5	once	CASSFRRGASNQPQHF
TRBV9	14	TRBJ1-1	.	CASRPSGGGTEAFF
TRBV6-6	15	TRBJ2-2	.	CASSSDRSSTGELFF
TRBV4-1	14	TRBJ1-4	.	CASSQDGGTEKLFF
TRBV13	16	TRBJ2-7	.	CASSLRQDSESYEQYF
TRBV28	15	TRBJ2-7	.	CASTSRRAGSGEQYF
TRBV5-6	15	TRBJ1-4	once	CASSLAGGDNEKLFF
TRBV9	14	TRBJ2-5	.	CASSVGYREETQYF
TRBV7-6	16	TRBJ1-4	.	CASSLDSLRGNEKLFF
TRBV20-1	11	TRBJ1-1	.	CSAPLGGEAFF
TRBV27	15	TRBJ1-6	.	CASIPRSSYNSPLHF
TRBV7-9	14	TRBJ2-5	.	CASSLVSRQETQYF
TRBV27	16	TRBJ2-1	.	CASSLFLAGGYNEQFF
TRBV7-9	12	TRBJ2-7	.	CASSSLSSEQYF
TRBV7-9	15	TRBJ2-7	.	CASSDVNRYNYEQYF
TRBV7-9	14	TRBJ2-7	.	CASSFSGAPYEQYF
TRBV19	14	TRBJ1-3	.	CASSIGQGLDTIYF
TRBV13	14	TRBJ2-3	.	CASSLGGGTDTQYF
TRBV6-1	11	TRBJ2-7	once	CASRLGYEQYF
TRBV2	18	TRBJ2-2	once	CASRGRLAGAGSTGELFF
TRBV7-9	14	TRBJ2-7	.	CASSHRGISYEQYF
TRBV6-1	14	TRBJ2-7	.	CASSDRLGAYEQYF
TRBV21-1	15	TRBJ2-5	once	CASSPDRLPLETQYF
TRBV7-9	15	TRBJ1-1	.	CASSPNHREESEAFF
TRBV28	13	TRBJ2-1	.	CASSFLQRNEQFF
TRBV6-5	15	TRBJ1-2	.	CASRPPGDFLHGYTF
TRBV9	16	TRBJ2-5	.	CASSVEASGLRETQYF
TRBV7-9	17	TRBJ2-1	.	CASSPRLAGPSYNEQFF
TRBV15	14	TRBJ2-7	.	CATSRVGTVYEQYF
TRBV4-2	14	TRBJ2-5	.	CASSRTGSQETQYF
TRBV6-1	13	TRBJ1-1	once	CASSEAFGSEAFF
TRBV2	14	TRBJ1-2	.	CASRDRGRNYGYTF
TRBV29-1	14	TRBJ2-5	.	CSVEAGDLPETQYF
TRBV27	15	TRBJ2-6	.	CASSFGRFGANVLTF
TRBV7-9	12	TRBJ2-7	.	CASGFSSYEQYF